This section outlines one TCR beta chain sequence together with its context. These data are taken from a study of blood T cell repertoires in COVID-19. Libraries were prepared by immunoSEQ multiplex PCR; TCRdb keeps only in-frame clonotypes and omits some of them. This table holds about 24,000 clones, 85% to 90% found once. V was shortened by 4 bases and J by 0 bases, with 13 bases between the two germline ends. Germline loops: CDR1 SGHNT, CDR2 YYREEE (reference sequence). The CDR3 has 16 residues. Seattle researchers signed up patients amid active infection and tracked them longitudinally. This chain connects TRBV5-4 to TRBJ2-2; possibly TRBD1 for D (6 bases). This receptor was obtained from a man aged 70-80 years with COVID-19, enrolled during active disease. The sequenced material came from peripheral blood. The CDR3 loop is CASSPPGQPNTGELFF. The CDR3, as DNA: TGTGCCAGCAGCCCTCCGGGACAACCGAACACCGGGGAGCTGTTTTTT.